Reported below is one T cell receptor beta chain. Its target antigen remains unknown. No qualities accompany the bases; no much larger clone lies one base away. This entry is derived from a study of blood T cells in healthy people across ages (dated by TCRdb to the mid-2010s). Regarding the research as a whole: In model experiments, template switching captured about one uniquely barcoded TCR beta cDNA molecule for every two T cells. Two additional independent replicas of 1 million unique cDNA reads from the same blood draw were analyzed for two donors (one aged 18 to 29 and one aged 80 or older). The donors were split into four age groups: young (average about 16 years), middle-aged (about 40), aged (about 62) and long-lived (approximately 89). Donors of different ages were randomly distributed across sequencing lanes to avoid experimental bias. To track age-related changes in TCR beta repertoire diversity, the study relied on deep sequencing normalized with unique cDNA molecular identifiers.

Library preparation employed 5' RACE. Instrument on record: Illumina HiSeq 2500. A second PCR of roughly 7 to 11 cycles was performed with a sample-barcoded 5' primer and a J-beta primer mix. A unique molecular identifier was introduced onto each TCR beta cDNA molecule by a template-switch 5' adaptor carrying 12 random nucleotides. Each sample yielded at least 3 million CDR3-containing paired-end reads. The Mint cDNA synthesis kit, primed by a TRBC-specific oligonucleotide, was used to synthesize first-strand cDNA from all RNA. After uracil-DNA glycosylase treatment, a first 18-cycle PCR used universal primers M1SS and BC2_uni_R on all cDNA. The authors' pipeline ran thus. Normalization of each sample was performed by random selection of 1 million high-quality reads, each carrying a distinct molecular identifier. Reads sharing molecular identifiers were discarded rather than binned into consensus sequences. MiTCR, run with a Q25 quality threshold and the strictest error-elimination algorithm, handled CDR3 identification, clonotype clustering and error correction. Lower-bound total TCR beta diversity was estimated with a nonparametric unseen species model using Euler transformation. The public reads were reprocessed in TCRdb via fastp at Q25 and MiXCR, keeping in-frame beta chains. Merged by CDR3 protein, the rows form single entries marked with the most common genes and DNA. TCRdb's processing, not the study's, gives the V and J calls here. The sample table lists 1.5 million to 2 million distinct CDR3 sequences, roughly 28% of them with a count of one. More than 6% of the sample is held by the ten biggest clonotypes.

Donors were a few dozen systemically healthy Caucasian individuals from Russia aged roughly 6 to 90 years. Each donor gave 8 to 10 milliliters of peripheral blood, drawn into EDTA-treated Vacutainer tubes. Ficoll-Paque density-gradient centrifugation was used to isolate PBMCs, with at least 6.5 million per sample. Total RNA, at least 6 micrograms per sample, was extracted from PBMCs with Trizol reagent. Naive CD45RAhigh/CD27high T cell percentages were measured by flow cytometry on a PBMC aliquot from every donor. What the study reported, not specific to this receptor: Because donor CMV infection status was unknown, age-related changes in expanded clonotypes were potentially confounded. The percentage of naive T cells measured by flow cytometry correlated strongly with observed TCR beta diversity. Compared with the aged group, the long-lived group had more naive CD4+ T cells, fewer expanded clones and increased TCR diversity, a pattern suggesting age selection. Observed TCR beta diversity per million T cells fell roughly linearly with age, and a significant reduction was already apparent by age around 40. Conclusive comparison of naive and antigen-experienced compartments was prevented by the profiling of bulk unsorted PBMCs. Estimates of total diversity based on one million sequenced T cells were regarded as lower bounds and as underestimates.

Specimen: blood. The sequence was collected from a woman aged 25-40 years in good health.

This receptor carries the CDR3 CSAIRSREVGETQYF. The sequence in DNA is TGCAGTGCTATTCGTTCCAGGGAAGTAGGTGAGACCCAGTACTTC. Recombination joined TRBV20-1 with TRBJ2-5, with a tentative D gene TRBD1 over 5 matching bases. There are 15 amino acids in the CDR3, from cysteine to phenylalanine inclusive. The read is trimmed to its CDR3 DNA, 45 bases read in frame from base 1. V drops 4 bases and J drops 5 bases, leaving 20 bases in between. CDR1 DFQATT and CDR2 SNEGSKA were looked up in the germline V gene (reference sequence).